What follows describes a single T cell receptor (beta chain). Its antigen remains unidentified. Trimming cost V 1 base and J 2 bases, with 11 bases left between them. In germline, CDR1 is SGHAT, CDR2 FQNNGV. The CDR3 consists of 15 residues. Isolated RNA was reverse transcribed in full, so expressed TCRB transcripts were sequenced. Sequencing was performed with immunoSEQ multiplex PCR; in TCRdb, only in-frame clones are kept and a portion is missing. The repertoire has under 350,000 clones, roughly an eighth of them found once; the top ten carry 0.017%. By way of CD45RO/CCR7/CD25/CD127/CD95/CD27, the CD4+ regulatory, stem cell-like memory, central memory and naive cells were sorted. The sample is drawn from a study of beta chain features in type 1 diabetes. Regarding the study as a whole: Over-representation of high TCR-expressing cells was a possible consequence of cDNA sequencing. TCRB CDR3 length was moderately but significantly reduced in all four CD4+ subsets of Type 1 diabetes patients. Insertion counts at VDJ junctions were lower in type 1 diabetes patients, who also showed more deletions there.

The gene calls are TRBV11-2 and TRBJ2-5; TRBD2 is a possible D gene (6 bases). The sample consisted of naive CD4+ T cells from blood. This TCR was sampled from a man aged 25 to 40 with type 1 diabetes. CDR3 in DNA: TGTGCCAGCAGCTTAGGGGGGACTGATCAAGAGACCCAGTACTTC. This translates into CASSLGGTDQETQYF.